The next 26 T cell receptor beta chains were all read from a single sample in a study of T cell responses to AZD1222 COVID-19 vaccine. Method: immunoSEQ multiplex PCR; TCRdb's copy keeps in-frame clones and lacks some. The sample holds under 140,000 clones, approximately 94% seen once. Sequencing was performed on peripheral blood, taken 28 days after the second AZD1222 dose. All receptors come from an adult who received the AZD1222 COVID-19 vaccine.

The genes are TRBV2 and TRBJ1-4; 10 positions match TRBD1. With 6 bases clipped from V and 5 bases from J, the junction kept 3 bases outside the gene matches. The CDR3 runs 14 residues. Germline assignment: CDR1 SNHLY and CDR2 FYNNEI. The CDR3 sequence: CASRATGGNEKLFF. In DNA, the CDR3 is TGTGCCAGCAGGGCGACAGGGGGCAATGAAAAACTGTTTTTT.

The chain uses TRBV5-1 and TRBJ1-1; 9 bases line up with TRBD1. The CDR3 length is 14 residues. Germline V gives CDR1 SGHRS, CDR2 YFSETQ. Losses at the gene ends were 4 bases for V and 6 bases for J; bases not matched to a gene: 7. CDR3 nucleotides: TGCGCCAGCAGCCCGGAGGGACAGGGAGCTGAAGCTTTCTTT. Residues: CASSPEGQGAEAFF.

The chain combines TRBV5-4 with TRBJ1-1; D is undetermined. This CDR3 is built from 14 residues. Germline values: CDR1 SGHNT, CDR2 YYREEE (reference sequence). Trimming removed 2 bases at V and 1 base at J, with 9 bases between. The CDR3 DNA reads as TGTGCCAGCAGCTTTCAGCTAGAGAACACTGAAGCTTTCTTT. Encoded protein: CASSFQLENTEAFF.

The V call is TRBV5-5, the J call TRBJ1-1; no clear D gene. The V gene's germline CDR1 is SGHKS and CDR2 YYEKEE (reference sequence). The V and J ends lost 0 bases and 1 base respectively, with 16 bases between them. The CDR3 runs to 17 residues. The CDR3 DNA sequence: TGTGCCAGCAGCTTGGCGGCGCAGGTGTATGAGAACACTGAAGCTTTCTTT. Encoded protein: CASSLAAQVYENTEAFF.

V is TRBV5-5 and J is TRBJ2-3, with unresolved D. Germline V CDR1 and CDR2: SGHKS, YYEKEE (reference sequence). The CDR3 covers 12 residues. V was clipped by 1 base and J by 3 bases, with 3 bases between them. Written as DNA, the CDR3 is TGTGCCAGCAGCTTGTTTACAGATACGCAGTATTTT. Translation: CASSLFTDTQYF.

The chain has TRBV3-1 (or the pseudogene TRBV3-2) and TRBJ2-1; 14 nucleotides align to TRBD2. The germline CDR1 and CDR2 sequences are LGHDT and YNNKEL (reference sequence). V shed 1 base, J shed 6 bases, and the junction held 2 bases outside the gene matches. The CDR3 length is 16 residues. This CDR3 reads CASSQVGTSGGNEQFF. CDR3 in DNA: TGTGCCAGCAGCCAAGTTGGGACTAGCGGGGGCAATGAGCAGTTCTTC.

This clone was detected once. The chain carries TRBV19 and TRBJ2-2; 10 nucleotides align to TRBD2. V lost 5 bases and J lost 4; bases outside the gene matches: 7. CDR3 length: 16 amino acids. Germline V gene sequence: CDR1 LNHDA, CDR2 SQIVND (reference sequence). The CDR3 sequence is CASSAQRGGSTGELFF. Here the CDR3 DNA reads TGTGCCAGTAGTGCGCAGCGGGGGGGAAGCACCGGGGAGCTGTTTTTT.

The CDR3 sequence is CASSLVGGYLYGYTF. In nucleotides, the CDR3 is TGCGCCAGCAGCTTGGTCGGAGGGTACCTCTATGGCTACACCTTC. The chain has TRBV5-1 and TRBJ1-2; D call uncertain. V was trimmed by 0 bases and J by 4 bases, leaving 13 bases between them. This CDR3 is 15 amino acids long. Germline V gene data show CDR1 as SGHRS and CDR2 as YFSETQ.

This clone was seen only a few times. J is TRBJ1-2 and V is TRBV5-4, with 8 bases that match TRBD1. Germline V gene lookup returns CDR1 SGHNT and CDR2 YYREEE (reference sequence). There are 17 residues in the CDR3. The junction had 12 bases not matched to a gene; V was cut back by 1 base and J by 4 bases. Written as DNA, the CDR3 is TGTGCCAGCAGCTTGCCAGGGGGCGGGACGATTGCCTATGGCTACACCTTC. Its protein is CASSLPGGGTIAYGYTF.

DNA of the CDR3: TGTGCCAGCAGAACGGACAGGGTGGATGGCTACACCTTC. As protein: CASRTDRVDGYTF. This sequence joins TRBV12-3 or TRBV12-4 and TRBJ1-2, with 8 bases that match TRBD1. The CDR3 is made up of 13 amino acids. V was clipped by 6 bases and J by 6 bases; unmatched bases: 6.

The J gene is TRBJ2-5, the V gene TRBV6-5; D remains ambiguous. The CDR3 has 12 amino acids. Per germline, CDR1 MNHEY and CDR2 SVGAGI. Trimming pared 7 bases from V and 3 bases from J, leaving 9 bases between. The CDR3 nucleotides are TGTGCCAGCACACAGACAAAAGAGACCCAGTACTTC. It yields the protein CASTQTKETQYF.

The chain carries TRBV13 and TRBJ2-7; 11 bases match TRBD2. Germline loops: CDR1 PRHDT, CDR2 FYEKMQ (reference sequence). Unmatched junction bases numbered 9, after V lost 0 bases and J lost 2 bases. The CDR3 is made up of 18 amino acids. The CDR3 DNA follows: TGTGCCAGCAGCTTAGGCCTAGCGGGGGGTTCGGGGGCCTACGAGCAGTACTTC. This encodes CASSLGLAGGSGAYEQYF.

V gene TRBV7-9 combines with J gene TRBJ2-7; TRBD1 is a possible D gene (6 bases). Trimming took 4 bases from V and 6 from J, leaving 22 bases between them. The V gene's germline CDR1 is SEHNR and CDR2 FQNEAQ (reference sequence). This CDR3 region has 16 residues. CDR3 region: CASSSAIGTLGAEQYF. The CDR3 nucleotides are TGTGCCAGCAGCTCGGCCATCGGGACACTGGGCGCCGAGCAGTACTTC.

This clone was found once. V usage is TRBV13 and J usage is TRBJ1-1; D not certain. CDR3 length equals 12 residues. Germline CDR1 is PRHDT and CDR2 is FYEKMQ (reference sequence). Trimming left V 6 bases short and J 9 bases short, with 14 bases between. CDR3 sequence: CASRQSPSQAFF. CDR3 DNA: TGTGCCAGCAGACAATCCCCGTCCCAAGCTTTCTTT.

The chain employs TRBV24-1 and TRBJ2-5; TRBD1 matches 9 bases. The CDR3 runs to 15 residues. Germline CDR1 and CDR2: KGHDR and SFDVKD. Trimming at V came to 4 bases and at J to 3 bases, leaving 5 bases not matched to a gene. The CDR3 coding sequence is TGTGCCACCAGTGAGGATGGGACAGGGAAAGAGACCCAGTACTTC. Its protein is CATSEDGTGKETQYF.

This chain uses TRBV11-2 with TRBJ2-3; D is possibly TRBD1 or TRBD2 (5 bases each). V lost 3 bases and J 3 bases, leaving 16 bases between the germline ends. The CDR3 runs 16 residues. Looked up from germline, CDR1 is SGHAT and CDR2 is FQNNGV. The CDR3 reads CASSFRGRGPTDTQYF. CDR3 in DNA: TGTGCCAGCAGCTTTCGTGGCCGGGGACCGACAGATACGCAGTATTTT.

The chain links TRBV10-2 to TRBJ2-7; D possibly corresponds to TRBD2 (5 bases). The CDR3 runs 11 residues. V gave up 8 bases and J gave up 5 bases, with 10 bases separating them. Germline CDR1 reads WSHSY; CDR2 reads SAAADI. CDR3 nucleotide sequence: TGCGCCAGCGAGGGAACGGACGAGCAGTACTTC. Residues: CASEGTDEQYF.

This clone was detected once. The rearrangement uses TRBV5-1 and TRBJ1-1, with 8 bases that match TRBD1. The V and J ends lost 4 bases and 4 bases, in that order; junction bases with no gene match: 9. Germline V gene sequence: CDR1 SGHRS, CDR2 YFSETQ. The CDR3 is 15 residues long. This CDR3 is CASSHPDRAFTEAFF. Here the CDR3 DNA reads TGCGCCAGCAGCCACCCGGACAGGGCTTTCACTGAAGCTTTCTTT. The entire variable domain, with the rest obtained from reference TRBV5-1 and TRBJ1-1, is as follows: KAGVTQTPRYLIKTRGQQVTLSCSPISGHRSVSWYQQTPGQGLQFLFEYFSETQRNKGNFPGRFSGRQFSNSRSEMNVSTLELGDSALYLCASSHPDRAFTEAFFGQGTRLTVV.

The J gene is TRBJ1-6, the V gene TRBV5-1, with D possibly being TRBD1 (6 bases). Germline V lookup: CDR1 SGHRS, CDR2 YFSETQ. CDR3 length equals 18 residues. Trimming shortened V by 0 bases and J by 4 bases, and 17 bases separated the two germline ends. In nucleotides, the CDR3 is TGCGCCAGCAGCTTGGGGGGGCCCTCAGGGGATTATAATTCACCCCTCCACTTT. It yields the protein CASSLGGPSGDYNSPLHF.

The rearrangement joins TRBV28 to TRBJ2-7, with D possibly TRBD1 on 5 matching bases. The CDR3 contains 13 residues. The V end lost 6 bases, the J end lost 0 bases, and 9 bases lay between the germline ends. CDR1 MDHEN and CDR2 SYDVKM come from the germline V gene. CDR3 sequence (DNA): TGTGCCAGCAGGAGACAGACCTCCTACGAGCAGTACTTC. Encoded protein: CASRRQTSYEQYF.

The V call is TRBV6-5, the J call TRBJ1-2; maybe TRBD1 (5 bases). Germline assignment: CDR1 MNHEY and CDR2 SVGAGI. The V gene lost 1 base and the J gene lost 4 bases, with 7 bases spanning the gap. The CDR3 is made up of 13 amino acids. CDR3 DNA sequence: TGTGCCAGCAGTTACTGGGGGTCCTATGGCTACACCTTC. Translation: CASSYWGSYGYTF.

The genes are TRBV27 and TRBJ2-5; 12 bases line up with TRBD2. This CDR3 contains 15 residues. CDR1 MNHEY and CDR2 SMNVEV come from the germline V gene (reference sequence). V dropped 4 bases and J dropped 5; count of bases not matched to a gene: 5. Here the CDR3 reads CASSSTSGSRETQYF. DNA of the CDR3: TGTGCCAGCAGTTCGACTAGCGGGAGCCGGGAGACCCAGTACTTC.

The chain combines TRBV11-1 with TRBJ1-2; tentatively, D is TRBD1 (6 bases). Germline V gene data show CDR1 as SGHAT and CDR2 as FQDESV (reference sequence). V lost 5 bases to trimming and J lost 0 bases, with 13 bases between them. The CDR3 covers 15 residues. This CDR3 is CASSQGGTPNYGYTF. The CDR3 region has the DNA TGTGCCAGCAGCCAAGGGGGAACCCCTAACTATGGCTACACCTTC.

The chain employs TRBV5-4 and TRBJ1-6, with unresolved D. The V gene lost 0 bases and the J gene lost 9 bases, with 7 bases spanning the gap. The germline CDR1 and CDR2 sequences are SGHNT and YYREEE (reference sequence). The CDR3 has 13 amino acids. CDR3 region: CASSLAEVSPLHF. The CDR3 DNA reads TGTGCCAGCAGCTTGGCCGAGGTTTCACCCCTCCACTTT.

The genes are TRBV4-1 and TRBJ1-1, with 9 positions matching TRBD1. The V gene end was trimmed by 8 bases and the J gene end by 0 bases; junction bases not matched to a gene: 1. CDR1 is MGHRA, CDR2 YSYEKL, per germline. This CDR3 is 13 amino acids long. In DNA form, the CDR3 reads TGCGCCAGCGGACAGGGGATGAACACTGAAGCTTTCTTT. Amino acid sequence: CASGQGMNTEAFF.

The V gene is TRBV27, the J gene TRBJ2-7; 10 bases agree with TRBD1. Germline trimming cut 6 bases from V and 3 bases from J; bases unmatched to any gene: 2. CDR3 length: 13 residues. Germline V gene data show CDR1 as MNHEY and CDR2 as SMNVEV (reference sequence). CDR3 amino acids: CASRRTGGYEQYF. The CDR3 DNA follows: TGTGCCAGCAGACGGACAGGGGGCTACGAGCAGTACTTC.